This is a list of T cell receptor beta chains from one sample in a study of Ad26.COV2.S vaccination and SARS-CoV-2 variants. Libraries were prepared by immunoSEQ multiplex PCR; TCRdb keeps only in-frame clonotypes and omits some of them. Counted here are roughly 250,000 clones, around nine tenths occurring once; the ten biggest clones make up nearly 3%. This sample comprised peripheral blood, obtained in a trial of Ad26.COV2.S vaccine versus placebo. The receptors here all came from a person aged 18-60 years who received the Ad26.COV2.S COVID-19 vaccine or a placebo. CDR3s include the opening cysteine and the closing phenylalanine or tryptophan. The D gene is left open where the match is weak. For some rows the clone size is stated as once, few or many, or as a class when expanded; others skip it.

13	NA	TRBV7-9	TRBJ2-3	TRBD2	TGTGCCATACTAGCGGGGGCTAGAGATACGCAGTATTTT	CAILAGARDTQYF
14	NA	TRBV7-6	TRBJ2-6	NA	TGTGCCAGCAGCTTAGGAATAGAGGCCAACGTCCTGACTTTC	CASSLGIEANVLTF
15	NA	TRBV7-2	TRBJ1-5	NA	TGTGCCAGCAGCCCACCGGGACTCCTCAATCAGCCCCAGCATTTT	CASSPPGLLNQPQHF
16	once	TRBV14	TRBJ2-3	TRBD2	TGTGCCAGCAGCCAAGGTCAGCGGGGGGGCCGCGATACGCAGTATTTT	CASSQGQRGGRDTQYF
14	few	TRBV5-1	TRBJ2-6	NA	TGCGCCAGCAGCATACAGGGTGGGGCCAACGTCCTGACTTTC	CASSIQGGANVLTF
15	NA	TRBV5-6	TRBJ2-2	NA	TGTGCCAGCAGCATACCGACCCGGGGAACCGGGGAGCTGTTTTTT	CASSIPTRGTGELFF
15	NA	TRBV19	TRBJ1-5	TRBD1	TGTGCCAGTAGTGAAACTGGACAGGGGGTAAAGCCCCAGCATTTT	CASSETGQGVKPQHF
15	NA	TRBV19	TRBJ1-3	NA	TGTGCCAGTAGTATGCGACGAGGCTCTGGAAACACCATATATTTT	CASSMRRGSGNTIYF
16	NA	TRBV7-2	TRBJ2-6	NA	TGTGCCAGCAGCTACAGGGTTGGCTCTGGGGCCAACGTCCTGACTTTC	CASSYRVGSGANVLTF
20	few	TRBV28	TRBJ1-1	NA	TGTGCCAGCAGTTTATCTCAGCGTCTGGACAGTTGGAGAGCCAACACTGAAGCTTTCTTT	CASSLSQRLDSWRANTEAFF
15	NA	TRBV29-1	TRBJ1-2	NA	TGCAGCGTCGGACAGACGGCGACATCTAACTATGGCTACACCTTC	CSVGQTATSNYGYTF
14	NA	TRBV9	TRBJ2-3	NA	TGTGCCAGCAGCGTGGGGGGAAGCACAGATACGCAGTATTTT	CASSVGGSTDTQYF
13	NA	TRBV30	TRBJ1-1	TRBD1	TGTGCCTGGAGCCCCGGGACAGGGGGGGAAGCTTTCTTT	CAWSPGTGGEAFF
16	once	TRBV10-3	TRBJ2-3	TRBD2	TGTGCCATCAGTGAGGGCGGGGGGATTAGCACAGATACGCAGTATTTT	CAISEGGGISTDTQYF
16	NA	TRBV7-9	TRBJ1-3	TRBD1	TGTGCCAGCCACATGTTGACAGGGACCTCTGGAAACACCATATATTTT	CASHMLTGTSGNTIYF
15	NA	TRBV6-5	TRBJ2-7	TRBD1	TGTGCCAGCAGAGGACGGGACAGGGGTGATTGGGAGCAGTACTTC	CASRGRDRGDWEQYF
16	once	TRBV4-2	TRBJ2-1	TRBD2	TGTGCCAGCAGCCAAGAAGAAGCGGGAGGGGACCCTGGAGTGTTCTTC	CASSQEEAGGDPGVFF
15	NA	TRBV5-4	TRBJ1-3	TRBD1	TGTGCCAGCAGCTCCCCCCGGGACAGGTCAAACACCATATATTTT	CASSSPRDRSNTIYF
16	NA	TRBV7-9	TRBJ2-1	TRBD2	TGTGCCAGCAGCCCTGTGGGGACTAGCTCCTACAATGAGCAGTTCTTC	CASSPVGTSSYNEQFF
15	once	TRBV19	TRBJ2-3	NA	TGTGCCAGTAGTCCCTATCTACGCGGCACAGATACGCAGTATTTT	CASSPYLRGTDTQYF
15	NA	TRBV7-9	TRBJ2-7	TRBD1	TGTGCCAGCAGCTTACAAGGGACAGGGTGGGACGAGCAGTACTTC	CASSLQGTGWDEQYF
17	NA	TRBV11-2	TRBJ2-1	TRBD1	TGTGCCAGCAGCACAGGGGGCGGCGGCTACTCCTACAATGAGCAGTTCTTC	CASSTGGGGYSYNEQFF
15	NA	TRBV2	TRBJ2-3	TRBD2	TGTGCCAGCGGCCTAGCGGGAGGGGGCACAGATACGCAGTATTTT	CASGLAGGGTDTQYF
16	once	TRBV2	TRBJ2-3	NA	TGTGCCAGCAGTGCCTCGAACCGGGGGGCTTCAGATACGCAGTATTTT	CASSASNRGASDTQYF
13	NA	TRBV4-1	TRBJ2-2	NA	TGCGCCAGCAGCCCACTAGAGTCCGGGGAGCTGTTTTTT	CASSPLESGELFF
15	once	TRBV11-3	TRBJ2-1	NA	TGTGCCAGCAGCTTAGGTAGGGGCGTATACAATGAGCAGTTCTTC	CASSLGRGVYNEQFF
14	few	TRBV24-1	TRBJ1-2	NA	TGTGCCACCAGTGATTCCTCGGAGTGGGGGCAGTACACCTTC	CATSDSSEWGQYTF
16	NA	TRBV5-1	TRBJ2-1	NA	TGCGCCAGCAGAATCGGAGGGGGGGACTCCTACAATGAGCAGTTCTTC	CASRIGGGDSYNEQFF
14	NA	TRBV19	TRBJ1-4	NA	TGTGCCAGTAGCCTACAACAGGGTAGTGAAAAACTGTTTTTT	CASSLQQGSEKLFF
16	many	TRBV5-1	TRBJ2-1	TRBD2	TGCGCCAGCAGCCCGGGGGGTAGCGGGAGTAACTTAGGGCAGTTCTTC	CASSPGGSGSNLGQFF
11	NA	TRBV11-1	TRBJ2-5	NA	TGTGCCAGCAGCTTAGGAGAGACCCAGTACTTC	CASSLGETQYF